This is a list of T cell receptor beta chains from one sample in a study of tumor and adjacent non-tumor tissue in lung cancer. TCRdb reprocessed the multiplex PCR reads via MiXCR and lists one record per CDR3 protein. The profile covers around 200,000 distinct CDR3 sequences, with 70% to 75% appearing a single time and approximately 25% taken by the ten largest. Sequenced input: lung tumor tissue. The receptors stem from a man aged 60 to 75 with non-small cell lung cancer. CDR3s leave out the opening cysteine and the closing phenylalanine or tryptophan. Size is omitted from some rows. Given values are once, few, many or a class for expanded clones.

V: TRBV29-1
J: TRBJ2-3
size: once
CDR3: SVAGTSGRASDTQY

V: TRBV12-3/TRBV12-4
J: TRBJ2-3
size: few
CDR3: ASSFFTADTQY

V: TRBV6-2/TRBV6-3
J: TRBJ2-2
size: NA
CDR3: ASNLWDPYTTRELF

V: TRBV20-1
J: TRBJ2-5
size: NA
CDR3: SASEGHYQETQY

V: TRBV11-3
J: TRBJ2-7
size: NA
CDR3: ASSFNTGYEQY

V: TRBV12-3/TRBV12-4
J: TRBJ1-6
size: few
CDR3: ASSLVGSSPLH

V: TRBV4-3
J: TRBJ2-3
size: NA
CDR3: TSSQDFESPSGGRNTQY

V: TRBV20-1
J: TRBJ2-7
size: NA
CDR3: SSGRLAGPYEQY

V: TRBV11-3
J: TRBJ2-7
size: NA
CDR3: ASSPRDREYEQY

V: TRBV29-1
J: TRBJ2-3
size: NA
CDR3: SVVARNTDTQY

V: TRBV20-1
J: TRBJ1-3
size: NA
CDR3: SARDEGRGNTIY

V: TRBV5-4
J: TRBJ2-3
size: few
CDR3: ASSLDHTDTQY

V: TRBV11-3
J: TRBJ2-1
size: NA
CDR3: ASSLPGPSSYNEQF

V: TRBV20-1
J: TRBJ1-5
size: NA
CDR3: SATGGQGKGNQPQH

V: TRBV5-1
J: TRBJ1-4
size: NA
CDR3: ASSLGSVNEKLF

V: TRBV5-1
J: TRBJ2-7
size: NA
CDR3: VSSGNDYEQY

V: TRBV4-1
J: TRBJ1-4
size: NA
CDR3: ASSQGWANEKLL

V: TRBV4-3
J: TRBJ2-1
size: NA
CDR3: ASCQYRSNQHF

V: TRBV20-1
J: TRBJ1-1
size: NA
CDR3: SSNRGYNEAF

V: TRBV11-3
J: TRBJ2-2
size: NA
CDR3: ASSSCGAGGYRVGELF

V: TRBV11-2
J: TRBJ2-5
size: NA
CDR3: ASSSGQLLETQY

V: TRBV28
J: TRBJ1-4
size: NA
CDR3: ASSLWLGVPNEKLF

V: TRBV30
J: TRBJ1-1
size: NA
CDR3: AWIPDRPNTKAF

V: TRBV30
J: TRBJ1-1
size: NA
CDR3: AWSVRVDIQAF

V: TRBV20-1
J: TRBJ1-5
size: NA
CDR3: GARDQQGDGQPQH

V: TRBV6-1
J: TRBJ1-1
size: NA
CDR3: ASSKTQDAMEAF

V: TRBV20-1
J: TRBJ2-5
size: NA
CDR3: SADSYGTPQEAHY

V: TRBV19
J: TRBJ1-1
size: few
CDR3: ASSTRQGGTEAF

V: TRBV5-4
J: TRBJ2-5
size: NA
CDR3: ASSSPLGGSEETQY

V: TRBV30
J: TRBJ1-5
size: few
CDR3: AWGGGGQPQH

V: TRBV5-1
J: TRBJ1-4
size: few
CDR3: ASSLEAGSGEKLF

V: TRBV29-1
J: TRBJ1-1
size: NA
CDR3: SVLGTKNTEAF

V: TRBV10-3
J: TRBJ2-3
size: NA
CDR3: AISEASGFTDTQY

V: TRBV5-1
J: TRBJ2-4
size: NA
CDR3: ASSVGTPNIQY

V: TRBV20-1
J: TRBJ2-3
size: NA
CDR3: NAELAGKSDTQY

V: TRBV5-8
J: TRBJ2-7
size: NA
CDR3: ARRTGVGEQY